The 2 T cell receptor beta chains presented below share a single source sample, sequenced in a study of radiotherapy plus CTLA-4 blockade in lung cancer. The method was immunoSEQ multiplex PCR; TCRdb's version includes in-frame clones alone and lacks a portion of them. The data hold more than 95,000 clones, with about 77% observed a single time. The sample consisted of peripheral blood, taken from a patient treated with radiotherapy plus ipilimumab. All receptors come from a human donor with non-small cell lung cancer who had a partial response to radiotherapy plus ipilimumab.

Of note for this clone: One junction end does not reproduce the germline sequence, and a read error may be involved. The chain carries TRBV6-1 and TRBJ1-2; D might be TRBD1 (5 bases). CDR1 and CDR2 from the germline V gene are MNHNS and SASEGT. The CDR3 sequence is 16 residues long. The CDR3 sequence: CASNERWLGGDYGYTF. The DNA of the CDR3 is TGTGCCAGCAATGAAAGATGGTTAGGAGGGGACTATGGCTACACCTTC.

This clone was seen a handful of times. This chain joins TRBV7-9 and TRBJ1-4, with a tentative D call TRBD1 (5 bases). The V end was cut by 6 bases, the J end by 7 bases, with 15 bases between. CDR3 length: 14 residues. Germline-derived CDR1 and CDR2 are SEHNR and FQNEAQ (reference sequence). DNA for the CDR3: TGTGCCAGCAGATTCGGGACTCTCAGTGAAAAACTGTTTTTT. Protein: CASRFGTLSEKLFF.